This entry concerns a single TCR beta chain. This sample was taken from a study of blood T cell repertoires in COVID-19. For the study at large: Material from acute and convalescent COVID-19 was sourced from the United States, Italy and Spain.

Generated by immunoSEQ multiplex PCR, the TCRdb table keeps only in-frame clones and is missing some. The sample lists 250,000 to 300,000 clones, about 90% occurring once. The V gene lost 2 bases and the J gene lost 10 bases, with 13 bases spanning the gap. The length of the CDR3 is 13 residues. Germline V gives CDR1 SGHNT, CDR2 YYREEE (reference sequence). The TCR originated in a woman in her 50s who had recovered from COVID-19. The V call is TRBV5-4, the J call TRBJ2-1; D possibly corresponds to TRBD2 (6 bases). Input material: peripheral blood. The CDR3 DNA reads TGTGCCAGCAGCTTACCCTCCCGGGAGGAGCAGTTCTTC. It yields the protein CASSLPSREEQFF.